This T cell receptor (beta chain) derives from a study of cytomegalovirus exposure and HLA in healthy donors. It was with 60 Vbeta and 13 Jbeta primers that the PCR ran. The table came from immunoSEQ multiplex PCR; TCRdb's copy has only in-frame clones and leaves some out. The data show 30,000 to 40,000 clones, with roughly 80% seen just once and roughly a tenth held by the top ten. The origin of this receptor is a woman between 18 and 30 years old in good health and CMV-seropositive. The specimen was PBMCs.

CDR3: CASSEGTSGSYEQYF. CDR3 nucleotide sequence: TGTGCCAGCAGTGAAGGGACTAGCGGCTCCTACGAGCAGTACTTC. The rearrangement uses TRBV6-1 and TRBJ2-7, with 10 bases matching TRBD2. The germline gives CDR1 MNHNS, CDR2 SASEGT. The J segment lost 0 bases and the V segment lost 1 base, leaving 0 bases of the junction unmatched. The CDR3 is 15 residues long.